This entry lists 10 T cell receptor beta chains sequenced from one sample in a study of cytomegalovirus exposure and HLA in healthy donors (dated by TCRdb to 2016 to 2017). The library was made by the immunoSEQ multiplex PCR assay. The multiplex PCR relied on a mix of 60 forward primers for TCR Vbeta segments and 13 reverse primers for TCR Jbeta segments. Drawn from immuneACCESS, this table holds only the in-frame rearrangements with V and J called that TCRdb kept. Clones are partly lost; checked studies trace under half to an unresolved V gene and leave the rest unexplained. This sample has 170,000 or so clones in its table, and approximately 84% of those were observed once. The ten biggest clones cover under 5% of the sample. The sequenced material came from PBMCs. These receptors originate from a girl aged 10 to 17 in good health and CMV-seropositive.

The CDR3 nucleotides read TGTGCCAGCAGCAACCGGGACTGGCCCTACGAGCAGTACTTC. It is translated as CASSNRDWPYEQYF. The chain is built from TRBV21-1 and TRBJ2-7; the table's D call, TRBD2, has no DNA check behind it. TRBV21-1 is given as a pseudogene. This CDR3 contains 14 residues.

This chain uses TRBV7-9 with TRBJ2-3; TRBD2 matches 10 bases. V was clipped by 5 bases and J by 5 bases; unmatched bases: 16. This CDR3 contains 18 residues. Germline-derived CDR1 and CDR2 are SEHNR and FQNEAQ (reference sequence). CDR3 loop: CASSPIDTPSGGRDTQYF. In DNA, the CDR3 is TGTGCCAGCAGCCCGATCGACACCCCTAGCGGGGGTAGAGATACGCAGTATTTT.

This clone was observed a single time. V gene TRBV9 combines with J gene TRBJ1-6, with D unresolved. Germline CDR1 and CDR2: SGDLS and YYNGEE. CDR3 length: 17 residues. V lost 0 bases and J lost 10, with 20 bases in between. The CDR3 bases are TGTGCCAGCAGCGTAGGGTCTTTCCCCAGGATTACCTCACCCCTCCACTTT. Protein product: CASSVGSFPRITSPLHF.

The V and J genes are TRBV5-6 and TRBJ1-6; a possible D gene is TRBD1 (6 bases). The CDR3 has 16 residues. V lost 4 bases and J lost 7, with 18 bases in between. Germline V gene sequence: CDR1 SGHDT, CDR2 YYEEEE. The CDR3 loop reads CASSPDGGAVNSPLHF. CDR3 coding DNA: TGTGCCAGCAGCCCCGACGGGGGGGCCGTGAATTCACCCCTCCACTTT. Full variable domain (outside the CDR3, taken from reference TRBV5-6 and TRBJ1-6): DAGVTQSPTHLIKTRGQQVTLRCSPKSGHDTVSWYQQALGQGPQFIFQYYEEEERQRGNFPDRFSGHQFPNYSSELNVNALLLGDSALYLCASSPDGGAVNSPLHFGNGTRLTVT.

This clone was seen a few times. The CDR3 bases are TGTGCCAGCCAAGGAGCCTCTGGAAACACCATATATTTT. It specifies CASQGASGNTIYF. The gene calls are TRBV6-4 and TRBJ1-3; D is undetermined. V was cut by 8 bases and J by 0 bases, with 8 bases left in between. The germline CDR1 and CDR2 sequences are MRHNA and SNTAGT. The CDR3 has 13 amino acids.

The chain is built from TRBV6-5 and TRBJ2-3; no clear D gene. Germline loops: CDR1 MNHEY, CDR2 SVGAGI. V was clipped by 2 bases and J by 2 bases, with 8 bases between them. This CDR3 contains 14 residues. CDR3 DNA: TGTGCCAGCAGTTACACCGCAGACACAGATACGCAGTATTTT. Translating gives CASSYTADTDTQYF.

This sequence joins TRBV5-4 and TRBJ2-2, with TRBD1 identical over 8 bases. V lost 4 bases, J lost 5 bases, and 4 bases stayed unmatched. CDR1 and CDR2 from the germline V gene are SGHNT and YYREEE (reference sequence). The CDR3 covers 14 residues. CDR3 in amino acids: CASSTGGGTGELFF. As DNA, the CDR3 is TGTGCCAGCAGCACAGGGGGTGGAACCGGGGAGCTGTTTTTT.

V is TRBV15 and J is TRBJ2-2; D perhaps matches TRBD2 (6 bases). Trimming stripped 9 bases from V and 6 bases from J, with 17 bases between. Germline CDR1 is LNHNV and CDR2 is YYDKDF (reference sequence). This CDR3 has 14 amino acids. The CDR3 loop reads CATQPFASAGELFF. CDR3 nucleotides: TGTGCCACTCAGCCCTTTGCTAGCGCCGGGGAGCTGTTTTTT.

The chain uses TRBV13 and TRBJ1-1, with D tentatively TRBD1 (5 bases). The CDR3 extends over 15 amino acids. Trimming shortened V by 5 bases and J by 7 bases, and 20 bases separated the two germline ends. CDR1 and CDR2 from the germline V gene are PRHDT and FYEKMQ (reference sequence). The CDR3 DNA follows: TGTGCCAGCAGCAGGTTGGGGCCTCGTTTCAGTGAAGCTTTCTTT. Its protein is CASSRLGPRFSEAFF.

The chain is built from TRBV29-1 and TRBJ1-1; D is uncertain. In germline, CDR1 is SQVTM, CDR2 ANQGSEA. The CDR3 is 13 amino acids. V was trimmed by 5 bases and J by 1 base, leaving 11 bases between them. CDR3 loop: CSVLNLGNTEAFF. In DNA form, the CDR3 reads TGCAGCGTTCTCAACCTCGGGAACACTGAAGCTTTCTTT.